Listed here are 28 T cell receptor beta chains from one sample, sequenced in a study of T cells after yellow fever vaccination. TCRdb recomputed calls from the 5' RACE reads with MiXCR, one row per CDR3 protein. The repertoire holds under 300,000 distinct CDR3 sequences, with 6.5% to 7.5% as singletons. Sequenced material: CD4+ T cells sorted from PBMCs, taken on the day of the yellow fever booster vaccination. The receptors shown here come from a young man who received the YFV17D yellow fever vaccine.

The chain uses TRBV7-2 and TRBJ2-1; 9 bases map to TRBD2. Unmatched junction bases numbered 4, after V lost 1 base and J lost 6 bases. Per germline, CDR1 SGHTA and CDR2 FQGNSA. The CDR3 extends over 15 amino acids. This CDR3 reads CASSLGAGGSNEQFF. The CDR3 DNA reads TGTGCCAGCAGCTTAGGCGCGGGAGGGTCCAATGAGCAGTTCTTC. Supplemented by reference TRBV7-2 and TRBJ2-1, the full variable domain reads GAGVSQSPSNKVTEKGKDVELRCDPISGHTALYWYRQSLGQGLEFLIYFQGNSAPDKSGLPSDRFSAERTGGSVSTLTIQRTQQEDSAVYLCASSLGAGGSNEQFFGPGTRLTVL.

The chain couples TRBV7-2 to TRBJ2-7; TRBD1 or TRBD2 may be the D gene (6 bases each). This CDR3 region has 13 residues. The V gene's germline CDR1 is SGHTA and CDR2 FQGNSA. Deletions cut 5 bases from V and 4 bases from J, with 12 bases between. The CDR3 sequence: CASSPGAVYEQYF. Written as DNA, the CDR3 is TGTGCCAGCAGCCCGGGGGCTGTATACGAGCAGTACTTC.

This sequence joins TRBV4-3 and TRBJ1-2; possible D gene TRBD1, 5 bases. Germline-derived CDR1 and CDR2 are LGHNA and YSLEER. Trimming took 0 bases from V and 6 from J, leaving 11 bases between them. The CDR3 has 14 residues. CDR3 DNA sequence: TGCGCCAGCAGCCAAGACAGGGTCGCGGATGGCTACACCTTC. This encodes CASSQDRVADGYTF.

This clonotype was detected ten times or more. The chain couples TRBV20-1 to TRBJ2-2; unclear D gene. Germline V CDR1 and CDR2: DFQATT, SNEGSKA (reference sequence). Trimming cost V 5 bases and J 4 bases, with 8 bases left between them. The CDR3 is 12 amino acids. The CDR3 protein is CSALVPTGELFF. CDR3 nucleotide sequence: TGCAGTGCTTTAGTACCCACCGGGGAGCTGTTTTTT.

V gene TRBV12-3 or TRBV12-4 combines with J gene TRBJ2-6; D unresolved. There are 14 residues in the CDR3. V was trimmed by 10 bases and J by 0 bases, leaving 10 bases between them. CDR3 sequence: CATNRPSGANVLTF. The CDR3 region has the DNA TGTGCCACAAACCGGCCCTCTGGGGCCAACGTCCTGACTTTC.

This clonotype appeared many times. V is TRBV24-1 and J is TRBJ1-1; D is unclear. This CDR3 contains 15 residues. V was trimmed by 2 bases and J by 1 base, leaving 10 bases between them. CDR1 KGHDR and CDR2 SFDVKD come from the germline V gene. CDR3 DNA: TGTGCCACCAGTGATTCAGCTCCAGGGAACACTGAAGCTTTCTTT. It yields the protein CATSDSAPGNTEAFF.

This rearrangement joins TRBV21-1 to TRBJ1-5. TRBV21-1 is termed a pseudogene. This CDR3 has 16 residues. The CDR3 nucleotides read TGTGCCAGCCCCCCCCCAGGAGGGCAGAGCAATCAGCCCCAGCATTTT. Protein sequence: CASPPPGGQSNQPQHF.

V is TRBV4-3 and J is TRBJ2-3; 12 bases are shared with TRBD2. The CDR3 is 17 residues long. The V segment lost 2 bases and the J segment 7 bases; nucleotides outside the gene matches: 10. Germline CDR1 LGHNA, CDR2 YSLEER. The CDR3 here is CASSQLASGRAVNTQYF. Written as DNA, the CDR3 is TGCGCCAGCAGCCAACTGGCTAGCGGGAGGGCAGTAAATACGCAGTATTTT.

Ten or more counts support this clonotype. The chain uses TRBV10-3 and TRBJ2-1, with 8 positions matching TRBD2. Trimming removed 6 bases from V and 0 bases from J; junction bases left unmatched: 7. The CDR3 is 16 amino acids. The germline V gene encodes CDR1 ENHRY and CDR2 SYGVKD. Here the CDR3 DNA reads TGTGCCATCAGCACCGGGACTAGAAGCTCCTACAATGAGCAGTTCTTC. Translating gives CAISTGTRSSYNEQFF.

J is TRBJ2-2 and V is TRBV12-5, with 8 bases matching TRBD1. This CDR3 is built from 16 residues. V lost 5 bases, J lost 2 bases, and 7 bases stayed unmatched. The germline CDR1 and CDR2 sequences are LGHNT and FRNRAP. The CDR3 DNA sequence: TGTGCTAGTGGTGACCCCGGGACAGGAAACACCGGGGAGCTGTTTTTT. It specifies CASGDPGTGNTGELFF. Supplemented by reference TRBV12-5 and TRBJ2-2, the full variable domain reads DARVTQTPRHKVTEMGQEVTMRCQPILGHNTVFWYRQTMMQGLELLAYFRNRAPLDDSGMPKDRFSAEMPDATLATLKIQPSEPRDSAVYFCASGDPGTGNTGELFFGEGSRLTVL.

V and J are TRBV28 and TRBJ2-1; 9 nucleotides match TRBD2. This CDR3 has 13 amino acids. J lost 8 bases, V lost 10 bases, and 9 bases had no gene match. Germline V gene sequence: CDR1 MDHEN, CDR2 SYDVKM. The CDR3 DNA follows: TGTGCCACCCGGTTAGCGGGAGAACATGAGCAGTTCTTC. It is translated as CATRLAGEHEQFF. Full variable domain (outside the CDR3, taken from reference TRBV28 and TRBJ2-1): DVKVTQSSRYLVKRTGEKVFLECVQDMDHENMFWYRQDPGLGLRLIYFSYDVKMKEKGDIPEGYSVSREKKERFSLILESASTNQTSMYLCATRLAGEHEQFFGPGTRLTVL.

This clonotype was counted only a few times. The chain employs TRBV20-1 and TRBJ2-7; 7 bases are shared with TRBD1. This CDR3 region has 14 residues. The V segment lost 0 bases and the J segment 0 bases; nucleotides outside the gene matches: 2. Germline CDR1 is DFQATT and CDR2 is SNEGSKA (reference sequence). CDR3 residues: CSARDGTVSYEQYF. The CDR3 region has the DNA TGCAGTGCTAGAGATGGGACAGTCTCCTACGAGCAGTACTTC.

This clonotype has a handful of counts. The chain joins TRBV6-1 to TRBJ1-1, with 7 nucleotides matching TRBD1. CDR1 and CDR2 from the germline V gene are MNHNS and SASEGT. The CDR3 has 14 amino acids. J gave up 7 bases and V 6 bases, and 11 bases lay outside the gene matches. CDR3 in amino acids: CASRDSDRIYEAFF. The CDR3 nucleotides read TGTGCCAGCAGAGATTCGGACAGGATTTATGAAGCTTTCTTT.

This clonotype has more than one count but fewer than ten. CDR3 DNA: TGTGCCAGCAGTGAGGGTTATAGCAATCAGCCCCAGCATTTT. Protein: CASSEGYSNQPQHF. The chain couples TRBV2 to TRBJ1-5, with unresolved D. Trimming took off 3 bases at V and 0 bases at J, with 6 bases between the two ends. Per the germline V gene, CDR1 is SNHLY and CDR2 is FYNNEI. The CDR3 spans 14 residues. The full variable domain, completed using reference TRBV2 and TRBJ1-5, is EPEVTQTPSHQVTQMGQEVILRCVPISNHLYFYWYRQILGQKVEFLVSFYNNEISEKSEIFDDQFSVERPDGSNFTLKIRSTKLEDSAMYFCASSEGYSNQPQHFGDGTRLSIL.

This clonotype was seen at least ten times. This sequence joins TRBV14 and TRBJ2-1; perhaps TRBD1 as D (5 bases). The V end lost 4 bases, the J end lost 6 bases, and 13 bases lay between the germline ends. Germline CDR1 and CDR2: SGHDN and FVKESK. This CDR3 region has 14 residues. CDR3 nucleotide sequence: TGTGCCAGCAGCCTCGTCTCCAGGGTCAATGAGCAGTTCTTC. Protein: CASSLVSRVNEQFF.

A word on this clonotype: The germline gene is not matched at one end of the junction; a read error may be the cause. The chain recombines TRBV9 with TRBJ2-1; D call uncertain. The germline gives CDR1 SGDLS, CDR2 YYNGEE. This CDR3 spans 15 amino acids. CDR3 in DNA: TGTGCCAGCAGCGTAGTGGCCGGAAGGTACAATGTGCAGTTCTTC. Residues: CASSVVAGRYNVQFF.

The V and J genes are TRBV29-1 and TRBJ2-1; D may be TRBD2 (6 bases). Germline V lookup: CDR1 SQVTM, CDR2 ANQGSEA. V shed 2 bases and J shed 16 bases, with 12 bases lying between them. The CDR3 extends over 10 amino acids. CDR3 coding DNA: TGCAGCGTTGAATCGGGAGTTGACTTCTTC. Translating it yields CSVESGVDFF.

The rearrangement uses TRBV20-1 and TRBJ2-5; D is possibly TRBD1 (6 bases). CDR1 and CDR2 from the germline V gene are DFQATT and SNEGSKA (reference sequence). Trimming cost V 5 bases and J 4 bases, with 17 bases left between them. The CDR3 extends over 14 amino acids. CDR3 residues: CSAPPTGTPETQYF. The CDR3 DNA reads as TGCAGTGCTCCCCCCACAGGGACCCCAGAGACCCAGTACTTC.

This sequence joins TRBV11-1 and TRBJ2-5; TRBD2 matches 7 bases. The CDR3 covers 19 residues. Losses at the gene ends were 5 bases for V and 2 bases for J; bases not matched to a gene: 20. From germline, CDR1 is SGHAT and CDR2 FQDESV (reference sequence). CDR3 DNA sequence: TGTGCCAGCAGCCCATCAAGGGCTCGAGGGTCTAGCGGTCAAGAGACCCAGTACTTC. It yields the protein CASSPSRARGSSGQETQYF.

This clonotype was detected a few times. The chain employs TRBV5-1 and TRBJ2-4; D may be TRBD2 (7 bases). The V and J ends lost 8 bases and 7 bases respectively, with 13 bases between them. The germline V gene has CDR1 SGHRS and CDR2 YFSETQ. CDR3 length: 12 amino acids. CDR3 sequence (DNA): TGCGCCAGTCTCAGGGGAGGGAACATTCAGTACTTC. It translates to CASLRGGNIQYF.

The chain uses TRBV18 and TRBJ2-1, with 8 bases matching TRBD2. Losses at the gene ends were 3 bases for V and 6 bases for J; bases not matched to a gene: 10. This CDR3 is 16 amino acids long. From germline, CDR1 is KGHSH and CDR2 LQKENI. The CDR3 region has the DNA TGTGCCAGCTCACCCTCCCGCTCGCTAGCGGGCAATGAGCAGTTCTTC. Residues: CASSPSRSLAGNEQFF. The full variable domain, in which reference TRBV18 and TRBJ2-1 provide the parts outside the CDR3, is NAGVMQNPRHLVRRRGQEARLRCSPMKGHSHVYWYRQLPEEGLKFMVYLQKENIIDESGMPKERFSAEFPKEGPSILRIQQVVRGDSAAYFCASSPSRSLAGNEQFFGPGTRLTVL.

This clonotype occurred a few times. The CDR3 sequence is CSASTGTSVTKYEQYF. CDR3 nucleotides: TGCAGTGCTTCGACAGGGACTAGCGTAACTAAGTACGAGCAGTACTTC. The chain combines TRBV20-1 with TRBJ2-7, with TRBD2 matching 10 bases. CDR1 and CDR2 from the germline V gene are DFQATT and SNEGSKA (reference sequence). The CDR3 has 16 residues. V shed 5 bases and J 4 bases; nucleotides not matched to a gene: 14.

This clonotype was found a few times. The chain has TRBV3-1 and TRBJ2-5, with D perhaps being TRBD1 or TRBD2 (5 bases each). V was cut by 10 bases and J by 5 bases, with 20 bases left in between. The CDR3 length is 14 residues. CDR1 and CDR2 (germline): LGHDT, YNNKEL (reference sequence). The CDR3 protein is CATSRGASTETQYF. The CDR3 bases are TGTGCCACCTCCCGAGGGGCTAGCACGGAGACCCAGTACTTC.

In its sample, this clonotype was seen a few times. The CDR3 DNA is TGCAGCGCCGGAAGGGAGGAGGAGCAGTTCTTC. Encoded protein: CSAGREEEQFF. This chain uses TRBV29-1 with TRBJ2-1, with D perhaps TRBD2 (6 bases). CDR3 length: 11 residues. V lost 7 bases and J 10 bases, leaving 14 bases between the germline ends. The germline gives CDR1 SQVTM, CDR2 ANQGSEA.

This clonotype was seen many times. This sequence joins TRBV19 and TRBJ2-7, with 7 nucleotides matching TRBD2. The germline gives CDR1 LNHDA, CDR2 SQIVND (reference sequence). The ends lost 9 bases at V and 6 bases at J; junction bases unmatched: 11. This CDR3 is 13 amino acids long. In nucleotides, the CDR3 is TGTGCCAGCTGGGAGGGGACGCATGGCGAGCAGTACTTC. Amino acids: CASWEGTHGEQYF.

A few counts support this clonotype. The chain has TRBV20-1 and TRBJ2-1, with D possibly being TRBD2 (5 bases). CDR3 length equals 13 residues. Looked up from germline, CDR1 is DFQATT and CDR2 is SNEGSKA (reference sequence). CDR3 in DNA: TGCAGCGGAGGAGGTTCCTCCTACAATGAGCAGTTCTTC. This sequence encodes CSGGGSSYNEQFF.

The CDR3 DNA sequence: TGTGCCAGCAGCATGTGGCGGGGCCGTTACAATGAGCAGTTCTTC. Its translation is CASSMWRGRYNEQFF. The rearrangement uses TRBV6-2 or TRBV6-3 and TRBJ2-1; D perhaps matches TRBD2 (6 bases). The CDR3 has 15 amino acids. V lost 6 bases and J 4 bases, leaving 16 bases between the germline ends. Germline V gene lookup returns CDR1 MNHEY and CDR2 SVGEGT.

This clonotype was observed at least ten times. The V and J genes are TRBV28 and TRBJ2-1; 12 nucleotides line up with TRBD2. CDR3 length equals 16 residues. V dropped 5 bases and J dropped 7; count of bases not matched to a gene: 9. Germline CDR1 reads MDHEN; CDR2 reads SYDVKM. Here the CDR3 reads CASSQGLAGRRNEQFF. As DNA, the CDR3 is TGTGCCAGCAGTCAAGGACTAGCGGGAAGGCGGAATGAGCAGTTCTTC.